This T cell receptor (beta chain) was profiled in a study of cytomegalovirus exposure and HLA in healthy donors. There are 19 residues in the CDR3. Germline V CDR1 and CDR2: MNHNS, SASEGT. Unmatched junction bases numbered 20, after V lost 7 bases and J lost 5 bases. Study results and limitations: Accurate prediction of HLA-A and HLA-B alleles (for most subjects) was reportedly achieved from TCR beta sequences.

60 Vbeta and 13 Jbeta primers were used in PCR. The assay was immunoSEQ multiplex PCR, and TCRdb's table has in-frame clones only and misses some. The sample lists some 120,000 clones, more than 65% occurring once. Note on this clone: Its antigen is still unknown.

The chain links TRBV6-1 to TRBJ2-2; TRBD1 matches at 9 bases. The TCR originated in a woman aged 25 to 39 in good health and CMV-seronegative. The sequenced material came from PBMCs. CDR3 coding DNA: TGTGCCAGCACTGATCCCTCTACTCCGGGACAGGGTAGTACCGGGGAGCTGTTTTTT. The encoded protein is CASTDPSTPGQGSTGELFF.